This TCR beta chain was captured by sequencing in a study of regulatory T cells in long-lasting Graves disease. The sample's time point: persistent/refractory GD, antithyroid drugs over 5 years with positive TRAb. The TCR library was made from RNA that had been extracted from PBMCs in TRIzol. Germline assignment: CDR1 MNHEY and CDR2 SMNVEV (reference sequence). V was cut by 6 bases and J by 1 base, with 16 bases left in between. This CDR3 has 15 amino acids. Arm-PCR with iRepertoire HTBI primers amplified the CDR3 regions for these TCR beta libraries. TCRdb used MiXCR to reprocess the multiplex PCR reads, holding one entry per CDR3 protein. The sample carries under 450,000 distinct CDR3 sequences, about 25% recorded once.

This chain connects TRBV27 to TRBJ2-7; tentative D call: TRBD2 (6 bases). The starting material was peripheral blood mononuclear cells (PBMCs), obtained when the disease was refractory, from a patient treated with antithyroid drugs. The receptor comes from a female donor with Graves disease. Here the CDR3 reads CASRHPGLQSYEQYF. CDR3 DNA sequence: TGTGCCAGCAGACACCCGGGACTTCAATCCTACGAGCAGTACTTC.